This T cell receptor beta chain was found in a study of CD8 T cells in ankylosing spondylitis. Per germline, CDR1 SNHLY and CDR2 FYNNEI. Trimming removed 3 bases from V and 6 bases from J, with 8 bases in between. The CDR3 has 13 amino acids. TCRdb fed the 5' RACE reads into MiXCR, producing one record per CDR3 protein. The sample lists a few hundred thousand distinct CDR3 sequences, around 10% occurring once. Study-wide findings and caveats: Disease-linked clones were CD8+ and relatively rare in peripheral blood. Reported data indicate significant enrichment of disease-linked clones within matched ankylosing spondylitis synovial fluid. In synovial fluid and blood from reactive arthritis, some motif variants were previously reported.

This clonotype has more than one count but fewer than ten. Its antigen remains unidentified. The receptor was isolated from a female donor with ankylosing spondylitis or in good health (not recorded which). Input material: blood, either unsorted or a sorted T cell fraction (not recorded which). V and J are TRBV2 and TRBJ2-2, with no clear D. The CDR3 reads CASSDKVPGELFF. CDR3 nucleotide sequence: TGTGCCAGCAGTGACAAAGTACCCGGGGAGCTGTTTTTT.